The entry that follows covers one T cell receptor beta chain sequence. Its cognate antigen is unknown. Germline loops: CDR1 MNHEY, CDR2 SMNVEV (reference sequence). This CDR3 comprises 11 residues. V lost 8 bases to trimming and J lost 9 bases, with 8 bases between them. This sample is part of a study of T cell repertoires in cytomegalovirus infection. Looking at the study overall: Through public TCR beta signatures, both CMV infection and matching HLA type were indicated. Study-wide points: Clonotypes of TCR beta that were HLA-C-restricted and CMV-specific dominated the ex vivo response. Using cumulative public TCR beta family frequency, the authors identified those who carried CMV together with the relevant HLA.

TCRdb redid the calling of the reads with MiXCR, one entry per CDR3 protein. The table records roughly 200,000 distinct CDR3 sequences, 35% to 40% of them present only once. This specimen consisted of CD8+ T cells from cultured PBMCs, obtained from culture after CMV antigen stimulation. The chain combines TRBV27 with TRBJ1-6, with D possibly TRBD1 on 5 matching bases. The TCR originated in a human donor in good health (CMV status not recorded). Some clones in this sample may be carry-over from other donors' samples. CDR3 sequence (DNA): TGTGCCAGCGGGAGGGGTTCACCCCTCCACTTT. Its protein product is CASGRGSPLHF.